The 13 T cell receptor beta chains presented below share a single source sample, sequenced in a study of T cell responses to AZD1222 COVID-19 vaccine. Measured with immunoSEQ multiplex PCR; TCRdb has only the in-frame clones, and not every one. The sample yields 130,000 to 150,000 clones, about 92% seen once. Sequenced material: peripheral blood, taken on day 0 of AZD1222 vaccination. The receptors were gathered from an adult in good health.

This chain links TRBV14 with TRBJ1-4, with D perhaps matching TRBD1 (6 bases). Trimming removed 4 bases from V and 5 bases from J, with 17 bases in between. The length of the CDR3 is 16 residues. Germline CDR1 SGHDN, CDR2 FVKESK. The CDR3 is CASSPIGGGGNEKLFF. CDR3 DNA sequence: TGTGCCAGCAGCCCCATAGGGGGGGGCGGGAATGAAAAACTGTTTTTT. Drawing the rest from reference TRBV14 and TRBJ1-4, the complete variable domain is EAGVTQFPSHSVIEKGQTVTLRCDPISGHDNLYWYRRVMGKEIKFLLHFVKESKQDESGMPNNRFLAERTGGTYSTLKVQPAELEDSGVYFCASSPIGGGGNEKLFFGSGTQLSVL.

V and J are TRBV5-6 and TRBJ2-2; 10 bases align to TRBD1. The trim removed 1 base at V and 6 bases at J, leaving 9 bases unmatched. There are 17 residues in the CDR3. The germline gives CDR1 SGHDT, CDR2 YYEEEE. The CDR3 sequence: CASSLLRTGGFAGELFF. DNA for the CDR3: TGTGCCAGCAGCTTGTTGAGGACAGGGGGATTTGCCGGGGAGCTGTTTTTT.

The chain carries TRBV21-1 and TRBJ2-7; TRBD2 was called by the table and not checked on the DNA. TRBV21-1 is a pseudogene locus. The CDR3 spans 14 residues. CDR3 nucleotides: TGTGCCAGCAGCGCTAGCGGGAGGGTCTACGAGCAGTACTTC. Its protein product is CASSASGRVYEQYF.

V and J are TRBV5-4 and TRBJ2-5, with TRBD2 matching 9 bases. J lost 2 bases, V lost 0 bases, and 2 bases had no gene match. Germline CDR1 reads SGHNT; CDR2 reads YYREEE (reference sequence). The CDR3 runs to 15 residues. CDR3 DNA sequence: TGTGCCAGCAGCTTGGGCGGGGGGGCTCAAGAGACCCAGTACTTC. Its protein product is CASSLGGGAQETQYF.

The chain recombines TRBV18 with TRBJ1-4, with D unresolved. The germline V gene encodes CDR1 KGHSH and CDR2 LQKENI. V lost 0 bases to trimming and J lost 12 bases, with 14 bases between them. The CDR3 has 14 amino acids. The DNA of the CDR3 is TGTGCCAGCTCACCACCGCGCCCCTCCGTAGAACTGTTTTTT. This translates into CASSPPRPSVELFF.

The chain has TRBV9 and TRBJ1-2; 8 bases match TRBD1. Trimming at V came to 4 bases and at J to 8 bases, leaving 10 bases not matched to a gene. Germline V gives CDR1 SGDLS, CDR2 YYNGEE. This CDR3 is built from 14 residues. The CDR3 DNA reads TGTGCCAGCAGCCCAACGGACAGGGCTCGCGGCTACACCTTC. It is translated as CASSPTDRARGYTF.

The chain combines TRBV9 with TRBJ1-1; D gene ambiguous. Germline V lookup: CDR1 SGDLS, CDR2 YYNGEE. Trimming took off 0 bases at V and 5 bases at J, with 11 bases between the two ends. The CDR3 loop spans 14 amino acids. CDR3 sequence (DNA): TGTGCCAGCAGCGTAGCGTGGGGAGGTACTGAAGCTTTCTTT. As protein: CASSVAWGGTEAFF.

The chain couples TRBV27 to TRBJ2-2; D remains ambiguous. Trimming shortened V by 5 bases and J by 6 bases, and 7 bases separated the two germline ends. Germline CDR1 is MNHEY and CDR2 is SMNVEV (reference sequence). This CDR3 is built from 12 residues. This CDR3 reads CASSQIPGELFF. CDR3 DNA sequence: TGTGCCAGCAGTCAAATCCCCGGGGAGCTGTTTTTT.

This rearrangement joins TRBV3-1 (or the pseudogene TRBV3-2) to TRBJ2-7; 8 positions match TRBD1. CDR1 is LGHDT, CDR2 YNNKEL, per germline (reference sequence). V lost 4 bases and J lost 4; bases outside the gene matches: 12. The CDR3 spans 16 residues. The CDR3 DNA reads as TGTGCCAGCAGCCGCCCCTCCGGGACAGGAGTTTACGAGCAGTACTTC. Its protein product is CASSRPSGTGVYEQYF.

This clone was recorded once. The genes are TRBV6-5 and TRBJ1-2; no clear D. V was cut by 5 bases and J by 0 bases, with 13 bases left in between. Looked up from germline, CDR1 is MNHEY and CDR2 is SVGAGI. The CDR3 contains 15 residues. The CDR3 loop reads CASSPRRHTNYGYTF. CDR3 nucleotide sequence: TGTGCCAGCAGTCCCCGACGGCATACTAACTATGGCTACACCTTC.

CDR3 sequence reads: CASSFTPRRGDEQFF. Written as DNA, the CDR3 is TGTGCCAGCAGCTTTACCCCACGTCGGGGCGATGAGCAGTTCTTC. V usage is TRBV7-9 and J usage is TRBJ2-1; D tentatively reads TRBD1 or TRBD2 (5 bases each). The V gene lost 3 bases and the J gene lost 8 bases, with 17 bases spanning the gap. This CDR3 is built from 15 residues. Looked up from germline, CDR1 is SEHNR and CDR2 is FQNEAQ (reference sequence).

This clone showed up just a few times. CDR3 nucleotides: TGTGCCAGCACCCTCCGTGGGGCCAACGTCCTGACTTTC. This gives the protein CASTLRGANVLTF. This sequence joins TRBV12-3 or TRBV12-4 and TRBJ2-6; D remains ambiguous. The CDR3 covers 13 residues. V gave up 7 bases and J gave up 3 bases, with 7 bases separating them.

This chain links TRBV5-1 with TRBJ1-1; D might be TRBD1 (5 bases). Trimming left V 0 bases short and J 5 bases short, with 11 bases between. There are 14 residues in the CDR3. In germline, CDR1 is SGHRS, CDR2 YFSETQ. The CDR3 bases are TGCGCCAGCAGCTTGGTTGACAGAGAAACTGAAGCTTTCTTT. The encoded protein is CASSLVDRETEAFF.